The 26 T cell receptor beta chains in this list originate from one sample, sequenced in a study of T-cell memory formation after mild COVID-19 (dated by TCRdb to the early 2020s). Library construction relied on 5' RACE. Sequencing instrument: Illumina NovaSeq 6000. TCRdb trimmed public reads at Q25 via fastp, called clones via MiXCR and kept in-frame beta chains. Entries that share a CDR3 protein sequence are merged under the most common genes and DNA. This sample has fewer than 350,000 distinct CDR3 sequences in its table, and roughly 15% of those were observed once. About 20% of the sample rests with the top ten. The sample was PBMCs or a T cell subset sorted from them (not recorded which). Source of these receptors: a man aged 18 to 35 who had mild COVID-19 (a few samples of this study predate the infection). The sample titles of this study are shuffled in the database, so cell type and time point are left out; the donor was told from shared clones.

This sequence joins TRBV6-5 and TRBJ1-2, with D perhaps TRBD1 (5 bases). CDR1 is MNHEY, CDR2 SVGAGI, per germline. The CDR3 consists of 16 residues. V was trimmed by 6 bases and J by 2 bases, leaving 19 bases between them. CDR3 nucleotide sequence: TGTGCCAGCAGCCCACGGCGCAGGGAAGAAAACTATGGCTACACCTTC. Amino acid sequence: CASSPRRREENYGYTF.

The chain combines TRBV15 with TRBJ2-7; tentatively, D is TRBD2 (5 bases). CDR3 length equals 15 residues. V gave up 0 bases and J gave up 3 bases, with 12 bases separating them. The germline V gene encodes CDR1 LNHNV and CDR2 YYDKDF (reference sequence). CDR3 nucleotides: TGTGCCACCAGCAGAGATCCGGGGTACAACTACGAGCAGTACGTC. It yields the protein CATSRDPGYNYEQYV.

In its sample, this clonotype was seen many times. The J gene is TRBJ1-3, the V gene TRBV6-6; D might be TRBD1 (6 bases). In germline, CDR1 is MNHNY, CDR2 SVGAGI (reference sequence). The CDR3 spans 14 residues. The V end was cut by 4 bases, the J end by 1 base, with 8 bases between. CDR3 DNA: TGTGCCAGCAGTTTTACAGGGTCTGGAAACACCATATATTTT. Protein sequence: CASSFTGSGNTIYF.

The chain combines TRBV7-9 with TRBJ2-1, with TRBD1 matching over 8 bases. The CDR3 extends over 15 amino acids. Germline values: CDR1 SEHNR, CDR2 FQNEAQ (reference sequence). V trimming: 10 bases; J trimming: 3 bases; junction bases outside the gene matches: 11. CDR3 sequence (DNA): TGTGCCACTTCATCCGGGACAGGCCTCTACAATGAGCAGTTCTTC. Translating it yields CATSSGTGLYNEQFF.

The table lists this clonotype with many counts. The chain employs TRBV11-2 and TRBJ1-6, with 8 bases identical to TRBD1. The ends lost 1 base at V and 9 bases at J; junction bases unmatched: 11. CDR1 and CDR2 from the germline V gene are SGHAT and FQNNGV. The CDR3 extends over 17 amino acids. The CDR3 spells CASSLGVSGQGISPLHF. CDR3 nucleotides: TGTGCCAGCAGCTTAGGGGTTTCCGGACAGGGCATTTCACCCCTCCACTTT. The variable domain in full, completed from reference TRBV11-2 and TRBJ1-6, reads EAGVAQSPRYKIIEKRQSVAFWCNPISGHATLYWYQQILGQGPKLLIQFQNNGVVDDSQLPKDRFSAERLKGVDSTLKIQPAKLEDSAVYLCASSLGVSGQGISPLHFGNGTRLTVT.

This clonotype has a count of ten or more. CDR3 sequence (DNA): TGCAGTGCTAGCGCGGACTTAAGAGAGACCCAGTACTTC. Residues: CSASADLRETQYF. The chain is built from TRBV20-1 and TRBJ2-5; D is perhaps TRBD2 (5 bases). Germline CDR1 DFQATT, CDR2 SNEGSKA (reference sequence). The CDR3 runs 13 residues. The V and J ends lost 3 bases and 4 bases respectively, with 12 bases between them.

Only a few counts were recorded for this clonotype. The chain is built from TRBV5-1 and TRBJ2-5; possible D gene TRBD2, 5 bases. Germline CDR1 is SGHRS and CDR2 is YFSETQ. V lost 1 base to trimming and J lost 4 bases, with 11 bases between them. This CDR3 has 14 amino acids. CDR3 coding DNA: TGCGCCAGCAGCTTGCGGGGTACGGGAGAGACCCAGTACTTC. This codes for CASSLRGTGETQYF.

This clonotype showed up many times. The rearrangement joins TRBV4-1 to TRBJ2-5; 10 bases match TRBD2. CDR1 is MGHRA and CDR2 is YSYEKL in the germline V gene. The trim removed 5 bases at V and 7 bases at J, leaving 7 bases unmatched. The CDR3 is 14 amino acids. CDR3 residues: CASSSDRLAGTQYF. CDR3 nucleotides: TGCGCCAGCAGCTCAGATCGACTAGCGGGGACCCAGTACTTC.

This chain connects TRBV20-1 to TRBJ2-1, with 7 positions matching TRBD2. The germline V gene has CDR1 DFQATT and CDR2 SNEGSKA (reference sequence). The CDR3 contains 15 residues. J was trimmed by 10 bases and V by 2 bases; bases with no gene match: 14. In DNA form, the CDR3 reads TGCAGTGCTAGAAAACCTAGCGGTATTGGCGACGAGCAGTTCTTC. It translates to CSARKPSGIGDEQFF.

The chain uses TRBV19 and TRBJ1-1; D possibly corresponds to TRBD1 (6 bases). Germline V CDR1 and CDR2: LNHDA, SQIVND (reference sequence). The CDR3 consists of 15 residues. V was shortened by 9 bases and J by 0 bases, with 17 bases between the two germline ends. CDR3 DNA: TGTGCCAGCATCGACAGGCCAGACCTGAACACTGAAGCTTTCTTT. It is translated as CASIDRPDLNTEAFF. Full variable domain (outside the CDR3, taken from reference TRBV19 and TRBJ1-1): DGGITQSPKYLFRKEGQNVTLSCEQNLNHDAMYWYRQDPGQGLRLIYYSQIVNDFQKGDIAEGYSVSREKKESFPLTVTSAQKNPTAFYLCASIDRPDLNTEAFFGQGTRLTVV.

The sample holds a few counts of this clonotype. The chain couples TRBV5-6 to TRBJ2-7; 10 bases map to TRBD1. Germline V CDR1 and CDR2: SGHDT, YYEEEE. The V gene end was trimmed by 0 bases and the J gene end by 4 bases; junction bases not matched to a gene: 4. This CDR3 has 15 amino acids. CDR3 in amino acids: CASSLAWTGGYEQYV. The CDR3 coding sequence is TGTGCCAGCAGCTTGGCGTGGACAGGGGGATACGAGCAGTACGTC.

This clonotype was found a few times. The chain joins TRBV25-1 to TRBJ1-1; possibly TRBD1 for D (6 bases). Trimming took off 1 base at V and 10 bases at J, with 10 bases between the two ends. Germline V lookup: CDR1 MGHDK, CDR2 SYGVNS. The CDR3 length is 12 residues. The CDR3 spells CASSEFGRGAFF. The CDR3 DNA reads as TGTGCCAGCAGTGAATTCGGCAGGGGAGCTTTCTTT. The full variable domain, with the rest looked up from reference TRBV25-1 and TRBJ1-1, is EADIYQTPRYLVIGTGKKITLECSQTMGHDKMYWYQQDPGMELHLIHYSYGVNSTEKGDLSSESTVSRIRTEHFPLTLESARPSHTSQYLCASSEFGRGAFFGQGTRLTVV.

This clonotype has a handful of counts. J is TRBJ2-1 and V is TRBV7-2, with 11 bases aligning to TRBD2. This CDR3 has 19 residues. V lost 5 bases to trimming and J lost 7 bases; unmatched junction nucleotides: 19. The germline V gene encodes CDR1 SGHTA and CDR2 FQGNSA. The CDR3 spells CASSPVLAGGLGFVNEQFF. In DNA, the CDR3 is TGTGCCAGCAGCCCAGTTTTAGCGGGGGGGCTTGGTTTTGTAAATGAGCAGTTCTTC.

This clonotype has only a few counts. The gene calls are TRBV7-2 and TRBJ2-1; TRBD2 agrees at 7 bases. The CDR3 runs 13 residues. In germline, CDR1 is SGHTA, CDR2 FQGNSA. Trimming cost V 10 bases and J 12 bases; bases outside gene matches: 15. In DNA form, the CDR3 reads TGTGCCACCCGACAGAGAATAGCGGGTGGGCAGTTCTTC. Protein: CATRQRIAGGQFF.

This clonotype turned up a few times. V is TRBV7-9 and J is TRBJ2-7; D is perhaps TRBD1 (5 bases). Germline V gives CDR1 SEHNR, CDR2 FQNEAQ (reference sequence). Deletions cut 7 bases from V and 5 bases from J, with 18 bases between. The CDR3 sequence is 14 residues long. The CDR3 DNA follows: TGTGCCAGCACCCGCGGACAAATGGGCCACGAGCAGTACTTC. Its translation is CASTRGQMGHEQYF.

J is TRBJ2-1 and V is TRBV6-5; TRBD2 agrees at 8 bases. The CDR3 has 12 amino acids. The junction had 4 bases not matched to a gene; V was cut back by 6 bases and J by 9 bases. CDR1 is MNHEY, CDR2 SVGAGI, per germline. CDR3 nucleotides: TGTGCCAGCAGCGAAACTAGCGGTGAGCAGTTCTTC. Its protein product is CASSETSGEQFF.

This clonotype was counted many times. The chain links TRBV6-2 or TRBV6-3 to TRBJ2-3; no definite D call. In germline, CDR1 is MNHEY, CDR2 SVGEGT. The V gene lost 5 bases and the J gene lost 2 bases, with 5 bases spanning the gap. CDR3 length: 12 amino acids. The chain's CDR3 is CASSRYTDTQYF. The CDR3 DNA reads TGTGCCAGCAGTCGTTACACAGATACGCAGTATTTT.

CDR3 in DNA: TGTGCCAGCAGCCCTCGGGGGACAGTTAACACTGAAGCTTTCTTT. Protein sequence: CASSPRGTVNTEAFF. The chain uses TRBV7-9 and TRBJ1-1, with 7 bases matching TRBD1. The CDR3 sequence is 15 residues long. The trim removed 5 bases at V and 2 bases at J, leaving 8 bases unmatched. The germline gives CDR1 SEHNR, CDR2 FQNEAQ (reference sequence). Full variable domain (remainder filled in from reference TRBV7-9 and TRBJ1-1): DTGVSQNPRHKITKRGQNVTFRCDPISEHNRLYWYRQTLGQGPEFLTYFQNEAQLEKSRLLSDRFSAERPKGSFSTLEIQRTEQGDSAMYLCASSPRGTVNTEAFFGQGTRLTVV.

This clonotype came up a few times. The J gene is TRBJ1-1, the V gene TRBV27; D unclear. Germline V gene lookup returns CDR1 MNHEY and CDR2 SMNVEV (reference sequence). V was pared by 6 bases and J by 4 bases, with 15 bases between. The CDR3 runs to 14 residues. CDR3 amino acids: CASRNPYRITEAFF. The CDR3 region has the DNA TGTGCCAGCAGAAACCCTTACCGGATCACTGAAGCTTTCTTT.

This clonotype was observed many times. The gene calls are TRBV27 and TRBJ2-5, with a tentative D call TRBD2 (5 bases). Germline CDR1 MNHEY, CDR2 SMNVEV (reference sequence). V lost 0 bases and J 5 bases, leaving 10 bases between the germline ends. The CDR3 spans 14 residues. This CDR3 is CASSLSPSRETQYF. CDR3 coding DNA: TGTGCCAGCAGTTTATCTCCTAGCCGGGAGACCCAGTACTTC.

In its sample, this clonotype was seen many times. V and J are TRBV20-1 and TRBJ2-3, with D tentatively TRBD1 (6 bases). Per germline, CDR1 DFQATT and CDR2 SNEGSKA (reference sequence). Trimming took off 4 bases at V and 4 bases at J, with 12 bases between the two ends. The CDR3 sequence is 13 residues long. The CDR3 bases are TGCAGTGCTACGGGGCAGGGGCCAGATACGCAGTATTTT. This gives the protein CSATGQGPDTQYF.

This clonotype has a handful of counts. The chain couples TRBV3-1 to TRBJ2-5, with 10 bases aligning to TRBD2. Germline V gene lookup returns CDR1 LGHDT and CDR2 YNNKEL (reference sequence). The CDR3 has 21 amino acids. V shed 2 bases and J 3 bases; nucleotides not matched to a gene: 21. In DNA form, the CDR3 reads TGTGCCAGCAGCCAAATCGACAGAAGGCCTAGCGGGGGACCGACCAAAGAGACCCAGTACTTC. Its protein product is CASSQIDRRPSGGPTKETQYF.

This clonotype was seen only a few times. The chain employs TRBV5-1 and TRBJ2-5; 7 nucleotides align to TRBD2. The germline gives CDR1 SGHRS, CDR2 YFSETQ. J was trimmed by 1 base and V by 4 bases; bases with no gene match: 10. The CDR3 has 16 residues. The CDR3 loop reads CASSPGGYVSQETQYF. DNA of the CDR3: TGCGCCAGCAGCCCGGGAGGTTATGTCAGCCAAGAGACCCAGTACTTC.

The chain is built from TRBV6-2 or TRBV6-3 and TRBJ1-5; the D gene is possibly TRBD1 (5 bases). The ends were cut back, 0 bases at V and 0 bases at J, with 12 bases in the middle. The CDR3 sequence is 17 residues long. Germline lookup yields CDR1 MNHEY and CDR2 SVGEGT. CDR3 sequence (DNA): TGTGCCAGCAGTTACTCGTATGCAGGGTCTAGCAATCAGCCCCAGCATTTT. As protein: CASSYSYAGSSNQPQHF.

This clonotype was detected a few times. This chain uses TRBV20-1 with TRBJ2-3, with D perhaps TRBD1 (6 bases). The germline V and J ends were trimmed by 6 bases and 6 bases, with 13 bases remaining between them. This CDR3 has 12 residues. Germline-derived CDR1 and CDR2 are DFQATT and SNEGSKA (reference sequence). In DNA, the CDR3 is TGCAGTGCCGGTCAGGGGAGTGATACGCAGTATTTT. It specifies CSAGQGSDTQYF.

This clonotype was counted many times. The V and J genes are TRBV5-1 and TRBJ1-5, with D uncertain. The CDR3 spans 13 residues. The V gene lost 4 bases and the J gene lost 4 bases, with 9 bases spanning the gap. Germline-derived CDR1 and CDR2 are SGHRS and YFSETQ. The CDR3 coding sequence is TGCGCCAGCAGCATGGGCCGAAATCAGCCCCAGCATTTT. This sequence encodes CASSMGRNQPQHF.